The text below deals with one TCR beta chain. This sample is part of a study of T cell responses to AZD1222 COVID-19 vaccine. The method was immunoSEQ multiplex PCR; TCRdb's version includes in-frame clones alone and lacks a portion of them. This table holds about 120,000 clones, 80% to 90% found once. CDR3 size: 13 residues. Trimming cost V 5 bases and J 2 bases, with 9 bases left between them. Germline V gene data show CDR1 as PRHDT and CDR2 as FYEKMQ (reference sequence). Source: peripheral blood, taken on day 0 of AZD1222 vaccination. This chain uses TRBV13 with TRBJ1-2, with a possible D match to TRBD1 (5 bases). This TCR was sampled from an adult in good health. CDR3 sequence reads: CASSQGGNYGYTF. The CDR3 nucleotides read TGTGCCAGCAGCCAGGGAGGGAACTATGGCTACACCTTC.